This TCR beta chain was profiled in a study of T cell responses to AZD1222 COVID-19 vaccine. Points from the study as a whole: Seropositivity was recorded at baseline in only 6 or 7 AZD1222 recipients. In all cases, repertoires were sampled only after the peak T cell response. Spike-specific TCR breadth and depth both grew after two AZD1222 doses.

CDR1 and CDR2 (germline): MNHEY, SMNVEV (reference sequence). CDR3 length equals 13 residues. Trimming removed 2 bases at V and 4 bases at J, with 9 bases between. Method: immunoSEQ multiplex PCR; TCRdb's copy keeps in-frame clones and lacks some. The table lists 110,000 to 150,000 clones, roughly 88% of them singletons. This clone was picked up one time. Its target is not known. The sequenced sample was peripheral blood, obtained on day 0 of AZD1222 vaccination. This receptor was identified in an adult in good health. This rearrangement joins TRBV27 to TRBJ2-7; D gene ambiguous. CDR3 nucleotide sequence: TGTGCCAGCAGTTTAAAGGAAGCATACGAGCAGTACTTC. This translates into CASSLKEAYEQYF.